The 12 T cell receptor beta chains below were found in one sample sequenced in a study of blood T cell repertoires in COVID-19. Measured with immunoSEQ multiplex PCR; TCRdb has only the in-frame clones, and not every one. The profile covers about 220,000 clones, with more than 65% appearing a single time and 3.6% taken by the ten largest. The specimen sequenced was peripheral blood. All receptors derive from a woman over 75 with acute or convalescent COVID-19.

The chain has TRBV9 and TRBJ1-3; maybe TRBD1 (6 bases). Trimming removed 0 bases at V and 0 bases at J, with 13 bases between. The CDR3 extends over 17 amino acids. Germline V lookup: CDR1 SGDLS, CDR2 YYNGEE. The chain's CDR3 is CASSVATGGYSGNTIYF. DNA of the CDR3: TGTGCCAGCAGCGTAGCTACTGGGGGCTACTCTGGAAACACCATATATTTT. Supplemented by reference TRBV9 and TRBJ1-3, the full variable domain reads DSGVTQTPKHLITATGQRVTLRCSPRSGDLSVYWYQQSLDQGLQFLIQYYNGEERAKGNILERFSAQQFPDLHSELNLSSLELGDSALYFCASSVATGGYSGNTIYFGEGSWLTVV.

Concerning this clone: Distinct nucleotide sequences in the sample also encode this CDR3. V gene TRBV7-9 combines with J gene TRBJ1-1, with D perhaps TRBD1 (5 bases). CDR1 is SEHNR and CDR2 is FQNEAQ in the germline V gene (reference sequence). The length of the CDR3 is 12 residues. Trimming pared 4 bases from V and 3 bases from J, leaving 6 bases between. The CDR3 sequence: CASSSRDTEAFF. CDR3 DNA sequence: TGTGCCAGCAGCTCCAGGGACACTGAAGCTTTCTTT.

V and J are TRBV19 and TRBJ1-6; TRBD1 matches 8 bases. The J segment lost 6 bases and the V segment lost 8 bases, leaving 6 bases of the junction unmatched. CDR1 LNHDA and CDR2 SQIVND come from the germline V gene (reference sequence). The CDR3 spans 14 residues. CDR3 nucleotide sequence: TGTGCCAGTGGGGGGACAGGTTCTAATTCACCCCTCCACTTT. Translated, it gives CASGGTGSNSPLHF.

The chain has TRBV7-3 and TRBJ2-1, with 14 positions matching TRBD2. The CDR3 is 17 residues long. Per the germline V gene, CDR1 is SGHTA and CDR2 is FQGTGA. The J segment lost 5 bases and the V segment lost 5 bases, leaving 8 bases of the junction unmatched. CDR3 region: CASSPAPGLAGDNEQFF. CDR3 DNA sequence: TGTGCCAGCAGCCCAGCCCCGGGACTAGCGGGGGACAATGAGCAGTTCTTC.

This chain connects TRBV18 to TRBJ2-1; 7 bases are shared with TRBD1. CDR3 length equals 12 residues. CDR1 and CDR2 from the germline V gene are KGHSH and LQKENI. With 6 bases clipped from V and 7 bases from J, the junction kept 3 bases outside the gene matches. This CDR3 reads CASSETGNEQFF. In DNA form, the CDR3 reads TGTGCCAGCTCGGAGACAGGGAATGAGCAGTTCTTC.

V usage is TRBV6-6 and J usage is TRBJ1-2; 12 bases agree with TRBD1. Trimming at V came to 5 bases and at J to 4 bases, leaving 11 bases not matched to a gene. Germline values: CDR1 MNHNY, CDR2 SVGAGI (reference sequence). This CDR3 region has 17 residues. CDR3 protein: CASSPPGQGARSYGYTF. The CDR3 nucleotides read TGTGCCAGCAGTCCCCCGGGACAGGGGGCGCGAAGCTATGGCTACACCTTC.

The DNA of the CDR3 is TGTGCCAGCAGCCAAGCCCGGGCAGGGGGCGATGGCGGGGAGCTGTTTTTT. Its protein product is CASSQARAGGDGGELFF. The chain employs TRBV3-1 (or the pseudogene TRBV3-2) and TRBJ2-2; 8 nucleotides align to TRBD1. CDR1 LGHDT and CDR2 YNNKEL come from the germline V gene (reference sequence). The CDR3 has 17 residues. V lost 1 base to trimming and J lost 7 bases; unmatched junction nucleotides: 11.

CDR3 nucleotides: TGTGCCAGCTCACCCGGGACAGCGGTCTACGAGCAGTACTTC. Encoded protein: CASSPGTAVYEQYF. The gene calls are TRBV18 and TRBJ2-7; 7 nucleotides agree with TRBD1. CDR1 and CDR2 from the germline V gene are KGHSH and LQKENI. This CDR3 contains 14 residues. Germline trimming cut 3 bases from V and 3 bases from J; bases unmatched to any gene: 5.

This rearrangement joins TRBV12-2 to TRBJ1-1. TRBV12-2 is flagged as a pseudogene. This CDR3 comprises 15 residues. DNA of the CDR3: TGTGCAAGTCGCTTACCCCAGGGAGGGGGCACTGAAGCTTTCTTT. Encoded protein: CASRLPQGGGTEAFF.

The chain combines TRBV3-1 (or the pseudogene TRBV3-2) with TRBJ1-3; D remains ambiguous. This CDR3 is built from 14 residues. V was pared by 3 bases and J by 0 bases, with 6 bases between. The germline V gene has CDR1 LGHDT and CDR2 YNNKEL (reference sequence). The chain's CDR3 is CASSQAYSGNTIYF. Here the CDR3 DNA reads TGTGCCAGCAGCCAGGCATACTCTGGAAACACCATATATTTT.

The chain combines TRBV19 with TRBJ2-1; a weak D match, TRBD1 (6 bases). V dropped 3 bases and J dropped 6 bases, with 12 bases sitting between them. The CDR3 length is 14 residues. The germline gives CDR1 LNHDA, CDR2 SQIVND (reference sequence). CDR3 sequence reads: CASSIRTGPNEQFF. The CDR3 bases are TGTGCCAGTAGTATCCGAACAGGGCCCAATGAGCAGTTCTTC. Looking up the rest from reference TRBV19 and TRBJ2-1 gives the full variable domain: DGGITQSPKYLFRKEGQNVTLSCEQNLNHDAMYWYRQDPGQGLRLIYYSQIVNDFQKGDIAEGYSVSREKKESFPLTVTSAQKNPTAFYLCASSIRTGPNEQFFGPGTRLTVL.

V is TRBV11-2 and J is TRBJ2-1; 8 nucleotides agree with TRBD2. This CDR3 spans 14 amino acids. Trimming at V came to 5 bases and at J to 7 bases, leaving 7 bases not matched to a gene. The germline V gene has CDR1 SGHAT and CDR2 FQNNGV. For the CDR3, the DNA is TGTGCCAGCAGCACGAGTAGCGGGGCGAATGAGCAGTTCTTC. This translates into CASSTSSGANEQFF.